This TCR beta chain was documented in a study of OX40 agonist ivuxolimab in advanced cancers. Study results and caveats: Some patients without response likewise showed low normalized clonal expansion.

With respect to this clone: The antigen remains undetermined.

CDR3 length equals 12 residues. Per germline, CDR1 SNHLY and CDR2 FYNNEI. Trimming cost V 6 bases and J 8 bases, with 10 bases left between them. Here immunoSEQ multiplex PCR was the method, and the copy in TCRdb shows in-frame clones only, minus some. The repertoire includes tens of thousands of clones, about 80% of them detected once, and under 7% sits in the top ten. The genes are TRBV2 and TRBJ1-4; D remains ambiguous. The TCR originated in an adult with an advanced solid tumor such as melanoma, head and neck, liver or kidney cancer. The specimen was CD4+ or CD8+ T cells sorted from blood, collected in a trial of the OX40 agonist ivuxolimab. The CDR3 loop is CASRPQEEKLFF. The CDR3 DNA reads as TGTGCCAGCAGGCCCCAGGAGGAAAAACTGTTTTTT.